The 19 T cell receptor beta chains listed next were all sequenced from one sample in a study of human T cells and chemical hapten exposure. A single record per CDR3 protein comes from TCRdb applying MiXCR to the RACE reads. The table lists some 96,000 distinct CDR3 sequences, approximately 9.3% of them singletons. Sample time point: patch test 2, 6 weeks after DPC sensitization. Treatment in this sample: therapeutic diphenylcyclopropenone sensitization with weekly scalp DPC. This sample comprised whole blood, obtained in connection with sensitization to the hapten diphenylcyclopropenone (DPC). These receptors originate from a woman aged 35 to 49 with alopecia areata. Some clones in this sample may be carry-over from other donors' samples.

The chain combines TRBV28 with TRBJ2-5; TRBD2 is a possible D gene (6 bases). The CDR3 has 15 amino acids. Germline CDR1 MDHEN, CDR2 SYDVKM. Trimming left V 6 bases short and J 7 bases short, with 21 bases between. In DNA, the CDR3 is TGTGCCAGCAGCAAAATAGCGGAGGCGCTGGCGACCCAGTACTTC. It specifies CASSKIAEALATQYF.

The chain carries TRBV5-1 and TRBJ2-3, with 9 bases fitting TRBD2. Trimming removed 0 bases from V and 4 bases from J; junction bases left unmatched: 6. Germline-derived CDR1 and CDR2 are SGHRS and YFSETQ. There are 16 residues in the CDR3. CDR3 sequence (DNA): TGCGCCAGCAGCTTGGCACTAGCGGGTGCAGCAGATACGCAGTATTTT. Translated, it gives CASSLALAGAADTQYF.

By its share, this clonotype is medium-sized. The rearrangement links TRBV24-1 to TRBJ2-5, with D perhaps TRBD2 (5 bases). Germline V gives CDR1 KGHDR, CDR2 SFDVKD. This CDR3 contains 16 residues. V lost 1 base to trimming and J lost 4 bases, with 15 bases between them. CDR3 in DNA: TGTGCCACCAGTGATTTCACAGAGGGTTTCAGAGAGACCCAGTACTTC. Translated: CATSDFTEGFRETQYF.

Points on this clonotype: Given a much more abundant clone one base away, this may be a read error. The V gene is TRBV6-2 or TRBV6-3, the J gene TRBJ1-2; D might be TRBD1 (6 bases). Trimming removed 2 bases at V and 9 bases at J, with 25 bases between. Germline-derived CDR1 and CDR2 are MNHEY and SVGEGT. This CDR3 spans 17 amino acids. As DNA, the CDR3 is TGTGCCAGCAGTTACAGCAGGACAGAGGGCGCGGGAAGGAGCTACACCTTC. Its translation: CASSYSRTEGAGRSYTF.

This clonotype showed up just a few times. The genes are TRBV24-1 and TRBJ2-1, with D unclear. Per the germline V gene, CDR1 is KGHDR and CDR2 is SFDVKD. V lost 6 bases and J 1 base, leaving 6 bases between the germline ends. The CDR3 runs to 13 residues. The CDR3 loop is CATSTQSYNEQFF. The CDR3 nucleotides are TGTGCCACCAGTACCCAGTCCTACAATGAGCAGTTCTTC.

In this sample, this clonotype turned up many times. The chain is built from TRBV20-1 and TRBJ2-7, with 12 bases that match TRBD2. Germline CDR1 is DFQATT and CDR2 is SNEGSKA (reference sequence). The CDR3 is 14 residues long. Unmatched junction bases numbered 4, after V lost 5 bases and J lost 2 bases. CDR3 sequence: CSASTSGRTYEQYF. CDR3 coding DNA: TGCAGTGCTTCTACTAGCGGGAGGACCTACGAGCAGTACTTC.

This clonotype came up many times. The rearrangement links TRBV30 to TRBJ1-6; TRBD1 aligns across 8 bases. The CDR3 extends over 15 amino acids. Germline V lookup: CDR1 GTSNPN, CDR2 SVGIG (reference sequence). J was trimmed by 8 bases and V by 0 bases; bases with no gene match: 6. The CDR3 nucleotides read TGTGCCTGGAGTGTTCCTCAGGGGGCGGATTCACCCCTCCACTTT. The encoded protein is CAWSVPQGADSPLHF.

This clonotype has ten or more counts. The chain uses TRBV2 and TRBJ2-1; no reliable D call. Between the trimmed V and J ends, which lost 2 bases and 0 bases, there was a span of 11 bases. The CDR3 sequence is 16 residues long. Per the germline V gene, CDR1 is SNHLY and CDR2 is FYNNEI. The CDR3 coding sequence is TGTGCCAGCAGTGAAAGGCGGACCCGCTCCTACAATGAGCAGTTCTTC. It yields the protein CASSERRTRSYNEQFF.

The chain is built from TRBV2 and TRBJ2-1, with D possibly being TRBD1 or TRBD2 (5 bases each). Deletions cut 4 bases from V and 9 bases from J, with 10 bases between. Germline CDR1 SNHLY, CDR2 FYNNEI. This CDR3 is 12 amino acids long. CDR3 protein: CASSVAGTEQFF. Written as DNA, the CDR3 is TGTGCCAGCAGTGTAGCAGGGACTGAGCAGTTCTTC. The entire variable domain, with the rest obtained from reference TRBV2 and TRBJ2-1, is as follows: EPEVTQTPSHQVTQMGQEVILRCVPISNHLYFYWYRQILGQKVEFLVSFYNNEISEKSEIFDDQFSVERPDGSNFTLKIRSTKLEDSAMYFCASSVAGTEQFFGPGTRLTVL.

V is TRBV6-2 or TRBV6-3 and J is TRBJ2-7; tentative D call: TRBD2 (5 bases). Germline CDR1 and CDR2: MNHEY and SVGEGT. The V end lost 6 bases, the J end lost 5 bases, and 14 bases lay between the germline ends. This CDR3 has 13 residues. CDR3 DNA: TGTGCCAGCAGCTCACCGCCGAGGGACGAGCAGTACTTC. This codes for CASSSPPRDEQYF.

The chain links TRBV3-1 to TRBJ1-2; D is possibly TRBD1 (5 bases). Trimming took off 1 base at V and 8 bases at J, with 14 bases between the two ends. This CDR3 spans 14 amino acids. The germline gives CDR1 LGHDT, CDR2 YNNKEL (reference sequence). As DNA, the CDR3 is TGTGCCAGCAGCCAAGGCGGCAGGGAAGGAGGCTACACCTTC. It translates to CASSQGGREGGYTF.

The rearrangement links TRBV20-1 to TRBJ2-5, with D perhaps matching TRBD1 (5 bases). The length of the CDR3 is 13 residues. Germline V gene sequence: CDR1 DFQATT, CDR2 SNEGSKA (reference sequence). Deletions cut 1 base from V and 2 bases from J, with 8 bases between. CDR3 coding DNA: TGCAGTGCTAGAGGCCAGGGACAAGAGACCCAGTACTTC. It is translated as CSARGQGQETQYF.

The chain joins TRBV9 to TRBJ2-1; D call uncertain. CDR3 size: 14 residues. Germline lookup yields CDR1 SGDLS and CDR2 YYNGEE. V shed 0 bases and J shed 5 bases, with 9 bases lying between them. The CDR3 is CASSVGPDHNEQFF. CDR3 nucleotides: TGTGCCAGCAGCGTAGGGCCGGACCACAATGAGCAGTTCTTC.

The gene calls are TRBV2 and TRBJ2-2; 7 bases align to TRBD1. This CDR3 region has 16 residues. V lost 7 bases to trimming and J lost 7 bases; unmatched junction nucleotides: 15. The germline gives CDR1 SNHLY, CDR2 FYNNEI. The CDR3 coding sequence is TGTGCCAGCACCCATGGAACAGGGGAGTACATCGGGGAGCTGTTTTTT. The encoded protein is CASTHGTGEYIGELFF.

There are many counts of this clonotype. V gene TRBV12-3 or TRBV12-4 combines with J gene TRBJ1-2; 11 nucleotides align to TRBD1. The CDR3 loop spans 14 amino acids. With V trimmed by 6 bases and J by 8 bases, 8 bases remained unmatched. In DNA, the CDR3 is TGTGCCAGCAGACTCGGACAGGGGGCCGGGGGCTACACCTTC. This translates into CASRLGQGAGGYTF.

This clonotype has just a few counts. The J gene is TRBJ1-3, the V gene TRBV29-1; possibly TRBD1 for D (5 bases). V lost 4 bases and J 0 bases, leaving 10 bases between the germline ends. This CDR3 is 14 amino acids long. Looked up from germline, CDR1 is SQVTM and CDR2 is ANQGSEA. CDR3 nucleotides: TGCAGCGTTGTTGGGACGAGCTCTGGAAACACCATATATTTT. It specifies CSVVGTSSGNTIYF.

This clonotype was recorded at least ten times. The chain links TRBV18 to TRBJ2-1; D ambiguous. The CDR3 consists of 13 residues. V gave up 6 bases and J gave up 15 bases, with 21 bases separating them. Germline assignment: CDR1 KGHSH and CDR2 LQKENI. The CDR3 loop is CASSRLTDGSPFF. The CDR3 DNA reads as TGTGCCAGCTCCCGGTTAACAGATGGATCCCCGTTCTTC. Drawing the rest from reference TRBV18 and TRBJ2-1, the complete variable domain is NAGVMQNPRHLVRRRGQEARLRCSPMKGHSHVYWYRQLPEEGLKFMVYLQKENIIDESGMPKERFSAEFPKEGPSILRIQQVVRGDSAAYFCASSRLTDGSPFFGPGTRLTVL.

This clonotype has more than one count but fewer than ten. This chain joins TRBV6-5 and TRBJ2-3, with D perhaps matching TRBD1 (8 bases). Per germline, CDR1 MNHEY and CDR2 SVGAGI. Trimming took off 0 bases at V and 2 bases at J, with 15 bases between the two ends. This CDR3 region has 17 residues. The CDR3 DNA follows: TGTGCCAGCAGTTACTCGACGACAGGGGACTACACAGATACGCAGTATTTT. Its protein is CASSYSTTGDYTDTQYF.

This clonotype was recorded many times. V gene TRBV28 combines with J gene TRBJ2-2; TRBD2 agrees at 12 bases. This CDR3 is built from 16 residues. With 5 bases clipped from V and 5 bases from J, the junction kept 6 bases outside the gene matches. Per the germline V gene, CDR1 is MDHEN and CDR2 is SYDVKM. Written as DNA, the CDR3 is TGTGCCAGCAGTGCCAGACTAGCGGGAGAAACCGGGGAGCTGTTTTTT. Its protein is CASSARLAGETGELFF.